This TCR beta chain was documented in a study of identifying expanded T cells in peripheral blood. The germline V gene encodes CDR1 MDHEN and CDR2 SYDVKM. Trimming removed 4 bases at V and 6 bases at J, with 18 bases between. The CDR3 length is 15 residues. Study-wide results and caveats: Technical replicates showed around 1.1 changed clones; approximately 2 weeks roughly 15; four weeks 19. Two-week clone count variance significantly increased as total template count grew.

The table lists this clone with a count of one. The antigen is undetermined. Here immunoSEQ multiplex PCR was the method, and the copy in TCRdb shows in-frame clones only, minus some. The table has approximately 85,000 clones, more than 75% seen once. Collection occurred without any documented infections or immune events in donors. The chain recombines TRBV28 with TRBJ1-1, with D possibly TRBD1 on 5 matching bases. This receptor was taken from a person aged 18 to 69 in good health. The sequenced sample consisted of blood. The CDR3 sequence is CASSSPSAGKAEAFF. CDR3 DNA sequence: TGTGCCAGCAGTTCCCCGTCGGCAGGGAAGGCTGAAGCTTTCTTT.